This TCR beta chain derives from a study of T-cell memory formation after mild COVID-19. One entry per CDR3 protein, called by TCRdb with MiXCR from the 5' RACE reads. The table shows about 470,000 distinct CDR3 sequences, with over 15% occurring only once. V lost 3 bases to trimming and J lost 5 bases; unmatched junction nucleotides: 8. Germline V gives CDR1 MNHEY, CDR2 SVGAGI. The length of the CDR3 is 16 residues. The study's findings and limits: Day 15 to 85 contracting clones showed balanced CD4/CD8; later expanders leaned CD4+.

On this clonotype itself: The antigen remains unidentified.

This chain links TRBV6-5 with TRBJ2-1; 9 nucleotides match TRBD2. This receptor was identified in an adult woman who had mild COVID-19 (a few samples of this study predate the infection). Cell type and time point are not known. The specimen sequenced was PBMCs or a T cell subset sorted from them (not recorded which). CDR3 sequence reads: CASSYFPGLADNEQFF. For the CDR3, the DNA is TGTGCCAGCAGTTATTTCCCGGGACTAGCAGACAATGAGCAGTTCTTC.